The next 23 T cell receptor beta chains were all read from a single sample in a study of cytomegalovirus exposure and HLA in healthy donors. Sequencing used immunoSEQ multiplex PCR; TCRdb keeps in-frame clones, though not all of them. This table has around 58,000 clones, around 89% appearing once. The sequencing input was PBMCs. These receptors were obtained from a woman in her late teens or twenties in good health and CMV-seronegative.

The chain couples TRBV19 to TRBJ1-2, with D perhaps matching TRBD1 (6 bases). Per the germline V gene, CDR1 is LNHDA and CDR2 is SQIVND (reference sequence). V was cut by 4 bases and J by 4 bases, with 19 bases left in between. CDR3 size: 16 residues. The CDR3 DNA is TGTGCCAGTAGTACCGGAGCATCGACAGGTTCCTATGGCTACACCTTC. Translated, it gives CASSTGASTGSYGYTF. Full variable domain (outside the CDR3, taken from reference TRBV19 and TRBJ1-2): DGGITQSPKYLFRKEGQNVTLSCEQNLNHDAMYWYRQDPGQGLRLIYYSQIVNDFQKGDIAEGYSVSREKKESFPLTVTSAQKNPTAFYLCASSTGASTGSYGYTFGSGTRLTVV.

The chain combines TRBV5-4 with TRBJ1-2; D ambiguous. V shed 0 bases and J shed 0 bases, with 9 bases lying between them. In germline, CDR1 is SGHNT, CDR2 YYREEE (reference sequence). CDR3 size: 15 residues. The CDR3 nucleotides are TGTGCCAGCAGCTTGGTAAACTTTCCTAACTATGGCTACACCTTC. This translates into CASSLVNFPNYGYTF. The variable domain in full, with the rest retrieved from reference TRBV5-4 and TRBJ1-2, is ETGVTQSPTHLIKTRGQQVTLRCSSQSGHNTVSWYQQALGQGPQFIFQYYREEENGRGNFPPRFSGLQFPNYSSELNVNALELDDSALYLCASSLVNFPNYGYTFGSGTRLTVV.

The genes are TRBV4-2 and TRBJ2-2; TRBD2 agrees at 8 bases. This CDR3 contains 17 residues. Germline V lookup: CDR1 LGHNA, CDR2 YNFKEQ. V was clipped by 0 bases and J by 2 bases; unmatched bases: 5. CDR3 in DNA: TGTGCCAGCAGCCAAGATCCAGCGGGGGTAAACACCGGGGAGCTGTTTTTT. Its protein product is CASSQDPAGVNTGELFF.

The CDR3 region is CASSPSGGSTDTQYF. The CDR3 coding sequence is TGTGCCAGCAGCCCTAGCGGGGGGAGCACAGATACGCAGTATTTT. The rearrangement links TRBV7-3 to TRBJ2-3; 11 bases are shared with TRBD2. Trimming at V came to 5 bases and at J to 0 bases, leaving 1 base not matched to a gene. Germline CDR1 SGHTA, CDR2 FQGTGA. CDR3 length: 15 amino acids.

The rearrangement links TRBV20-1 to TRBJ1-1, with D possibly matching TRBD1 (6 bases). The V end lost 7 bases, the J end lost 1 base, and 7 bases lay between the germline ends. Germline CDR1 is DFQATT and CDR2 is SNEGSKA (reference sequence). This CDR3 is built from 11 residues. The CDR3 protein is CSVGGNTEAFF. Here the CDR3 DNA reads TGCAGTGTAGGGGGGAACACTGAAGCTTTCTTT.

The gene calls are TRBV9 and TRBJ2-3; D unclear. The CDR3 extends over 15 amino acids. V lost 0 bases, J lost 5 bases, and 13 bases lay in between. Looked up from germline, CDR1 is SGDLS and CDR2 is YYNGEE. The CDR3 loop reads CASSVARHSGDTQYF. The CDR3 coding sequence is TGTGCCAGCAGCGTAGCTCGTCACTCCGGAGATACGCAGTATTTT.

This sequence joins TRBV5-1 and TRBJ2-3; 8 positions agree with TRBD2. The CDR3 runs to 15 residues. Trimming cost V 1 base and J 4 bases; bases outside gene matches: 5. CDR1 and CDR2 (germline): SGHRS, YFSETQ. The CDR3 loop is CASSLTGLGADTQYF. The CDR3 DNA reads TGCGCCAGCAGCTTGACGGGACTAGGGGCAGATACGCAGTATTTT.

The chain couples TRBV2 to TRBJ2-1; 13 positions agree with TRBD2. This CDR3 is 14 amino acids long. J gave up 9 bases and V 4 bases, and 3 bases lay outside the gene matches. Germline loops: CDR1 SNHLY, CDR2 FYNNEI. As DNA, the CDR3 is TGTGCCAGCAGTGGGACTAGCGGGAGAGGTGAGCAGTTCTTC. Its translation is CASSGTSGRGEQFF.

The V gene is TRBV2, the J gene TRBJ2-3; 7 nucleotides line up with TRBD1. This CDR3 is built from 17 residues. V lost 5 bases, J lost 3 bases, and 14 bases stayed unmatched. Germline CDR1 SNHLY, CDR2 FYNNEI. The CDR3 region is CASSYTATGPATDTQYF. In DNA form, the CDR3 reads TGTGCCAGCAGTTATACGGCGACAGGGCCTGCAACAGATACGCAGTATTTT.

This chain connects TRBV6-5 to TRBJ2-1, with 8 nucleotides matching TRBD2. With V trimmed by 7 bases and J by 7 bases, 9 bases remained unmatched. The CDR3 is made up of 14 amino acids. Germline CDR1 MNHEY, CDR2 SVGAGI. The CDR3 spells CASTAGEVENEQFF. DNA for the CDR3: TGTGCCAGCACAGCGGGAGAAGTGGAGAATGAGCAGTTCTTC.

By share, this clone ranks as medium-sized. The chain employs TRBV5-4 and TRBJ2-1, with D perhaps TRBD2 (5 bases). Germline V CDR1 and CDR2: SGHNT, YYREEE (reference sequence). The CDR3 contains 13 residues. The V end lost 3 bases, the J end lost 10 bases, and 14 bases lay between the germline ends. The CDR3, as DNA: TGTGCCAGCAGCTCGCCCACATTAGCGGAGCAGTTCTTC. This codes for CASSSPTLAEQFF.

The chain carries TRBV28 and TRBJ2-1, with TRBD2 matching over 9 bases. This CDR3 is built from 15 residues. The trim removed 7 bases at V and 9 bases at J, leaving 13 bases unmatched. Per germline, CDR1 MDHEN and CDR2 SYDVKM. The CDR3 coding sequence is TGTGCCAGCACCATTATAGCGGGAGTGTCTAGTGAGCAGTTCTTC. It translates to CASTIIAGVSSEQFF.

The rearrangement uses TRBV18 and TRBJ2-2; no clear D. V lost 3 bases, J lost 0 bases, and 8 bases lay in between. CDR3 size: 15 residues. The germline gives CDR1 KGHSH, CDR2 LQKENI. For the CDR3, the DNA is TGTGCCAGCTCACCCTTTATTCCGAACACCGGGGAGCTGTTTTTT. It encodes CASSPFIPNTGELFF.

J is TRBJ1-2 and V is TRBV13; D is unresolved. This CDR3 has 15 amino acids. The V end was cut by 3 bases, the J end by 4 bases, with 15 bases between. Germline CDR1 PRHDT, CDR2 FYEKMQ (reference sequence). The CDR3 loop reads CASSLSNGLFYGYTF. The CDR3 nucleotides read TGTGCCAGCAGCTTGTCAAATGGACTCTTCTATGGCTACACCTTC. The variable domain in full, with the rest retrieved from reference TRBV13 and TRBJ1-2, is AAGVIQSPRHLIKEKRETATLKCYPIPRHDTVYWYQQGPGQDPQFLISFYEKMQSDKGSIPDRFSAQQFSDYHSELNMSSLELGDSALYFCASSLSNGLFYGYTFGSGTRLTVV.

The chain uses TRBV27 and TRBJ1-2; 10 bases align to TRBD1. V shed 6 bases and J 6 bases; nucleotides not matched to a gene: 10. CDR3 size: 15 residues. Germline CDR1 is MNHEY and CDR2 is SMNVEV (reference sequence). CDR3 loop: CASSPDRGLIHGYTF. The CDR3 coding sequence is TGTGCCAGCAGCCCCGACAGGGGGCTCATTCATGGCTACACCTTC.

This rearrangement joins TRBV11-3 to TRBJ2-2; maybe TRBD1 (5 bases). The CDR3 runs 17 residues. V lost 5 bases, J lost 1 base, and 17 bases lay in between. Germline CDR1 is SGHNT and CDR2 is YENEEA. CDR3 residues: CASSLLQWGLNTGELFF. The DNA for the CDR3 is TGTGCCAGCAGCCTCCTCCAATGGGGCCTGAACACCGGGGAGCTGTTTTTT.

The V and J genes are TRBV9 and TRBJ2-3; TRBD2 agrees at 12 bases. The CDR3 is 15 residues long. Germline V gene sequence: CDR1 SGDLS, CDR2 YYNGEE. Trimming cost V 4 bases and J 8 bases; bases outside gene matches: 8. In DNA form, the CDR3 reads TGTGCCAGCAGCCGGCTAGCGGGGGGGCCGCCTACGCAGTATTTT. Translated: CASSRLAGGPPTQYF.

V and J are TRBV7-2 and TRBJ2-3; TRBD2 is a possible D gene (5 bases). Per the germline V gene, CDR1 is SGHTA and CDR2 is FQGNSA. This CDR3 comprises 15 residues. V lost 5 bases and J 1 base, leaving 13 bases between the germline ends. This CDR3 reads CASSALGARTDTQYF. CDR3 DNA sequence: TGTGCCAGCAGCGCGCTGGGAGCTCGCACAGATACGCAGTATTTT. The entire variable domain, with the rest obtained from reference TRBV7-2 and TRBJ2-3, is as follows: GAGVSQSPSNKVTEKGKDVELRCDPISGHTALYWYRQSLGQGLEFLIYFQGNSAPDKSGLPSDRFSAERTGGSVSTLTIQRTQQEDSAVYLCASSALGARTDTQYFGPGTRLTVL.

This clone was detected once. The rearrangement joins TRBV29-1 to TRBJ2-2; no reliable D call. V dropped 7 bases and J dropped 4 bases, with 10 bases sitting between them. The CDR3 totals 12 residues. Germline-derived CDR1 and CDR2 are SQVTM and ANQGSEA. CDR3 region: CSAYRITGELFF. The CDR3 DNA reads as TGCAGCGCCTACAGAATCACCGGGGAGCTGTTTTTT.

The chain uses TRBV7-9 and TRBJ1-1, with D unresolved. The germline V and J ends were trimmed by 5 bases and 4 bases, with 8 bases remaining between them. Germline V CDR1 and CDR2: SEHNR, FQNEAQ (reference sequence). There are 12 residues in the CDR3. The CDR3 region is CASSLVSTEAFF. CDR3 nucleotides: TGTGCCAGCAGCCTGGTGAGCACTGAAGCTTTCTTT.

Here the CDR3 DNA reads TGCAGCGTTGAATTTGTCAGGGTGGGGGGTGAGCAGTACTTC. It is translated as CSVEFVRVGGEQYF. The chain links TRBV29-1 to TRBJ2-7, with D possibly being TRBD2 (6 bases). CDR1 is SQVTM and CDR2 is ANQGSEA in the germline V gene. The CDR3 has 14 amino acids. V shed 2 bases and J shed 7 bases, with 18 bases lying between them.

The chain joins TRBV4-2 to TRBJ2-7, with TRBD2 identical over 12 bases. The germline V gene encodes CDR1 LGHNA and CDR2 YNFKEQ. With 5 bases clipped from V and 3 bases from J, the junction kept 8 bases outside the gene matches. The CDR3 runs to 16 residues. CDR3: CASSKRGTSGYYEQYF. CDR3 nucleotide sequence: TGTGCCAGCAGCAAACGAGGGACTAGCGGGTACTACGAGCAGTACTTC.

V is TRBV28 and J is TRBJ1-5; D gene ambiguous. The V gene's germline CDR1 is MDHEN and CDR2 SYDVKM. V dropped 4 bases and J dropped 0 bases, with 16 bases sitting between them. This CDR3 has 17 amino acids. Written as DNA, the CDR3 is TGTGCCAGCAGTTCTAGGGAGGACCTTTATAGCAATCAGCCCCAGCATTTT. Residues: CASSSREDLYSNQPQHF.